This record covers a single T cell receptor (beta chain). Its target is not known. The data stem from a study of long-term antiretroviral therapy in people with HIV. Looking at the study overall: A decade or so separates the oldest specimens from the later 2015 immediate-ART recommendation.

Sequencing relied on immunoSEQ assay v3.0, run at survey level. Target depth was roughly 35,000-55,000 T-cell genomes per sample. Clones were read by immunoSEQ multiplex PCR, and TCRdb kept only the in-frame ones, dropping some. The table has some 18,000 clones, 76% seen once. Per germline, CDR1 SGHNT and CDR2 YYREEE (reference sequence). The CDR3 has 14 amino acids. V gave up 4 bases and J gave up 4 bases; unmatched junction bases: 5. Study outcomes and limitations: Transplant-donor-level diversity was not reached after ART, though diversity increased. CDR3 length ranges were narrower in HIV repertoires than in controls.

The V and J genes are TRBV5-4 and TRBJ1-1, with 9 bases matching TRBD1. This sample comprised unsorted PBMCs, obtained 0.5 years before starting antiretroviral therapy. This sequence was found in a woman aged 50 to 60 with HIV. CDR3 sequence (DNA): TGTGCCAGCAGCCAGGGACAGGGAAGCACTGAAGCTTTCTTT. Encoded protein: CASSQGQGSTEAFF.